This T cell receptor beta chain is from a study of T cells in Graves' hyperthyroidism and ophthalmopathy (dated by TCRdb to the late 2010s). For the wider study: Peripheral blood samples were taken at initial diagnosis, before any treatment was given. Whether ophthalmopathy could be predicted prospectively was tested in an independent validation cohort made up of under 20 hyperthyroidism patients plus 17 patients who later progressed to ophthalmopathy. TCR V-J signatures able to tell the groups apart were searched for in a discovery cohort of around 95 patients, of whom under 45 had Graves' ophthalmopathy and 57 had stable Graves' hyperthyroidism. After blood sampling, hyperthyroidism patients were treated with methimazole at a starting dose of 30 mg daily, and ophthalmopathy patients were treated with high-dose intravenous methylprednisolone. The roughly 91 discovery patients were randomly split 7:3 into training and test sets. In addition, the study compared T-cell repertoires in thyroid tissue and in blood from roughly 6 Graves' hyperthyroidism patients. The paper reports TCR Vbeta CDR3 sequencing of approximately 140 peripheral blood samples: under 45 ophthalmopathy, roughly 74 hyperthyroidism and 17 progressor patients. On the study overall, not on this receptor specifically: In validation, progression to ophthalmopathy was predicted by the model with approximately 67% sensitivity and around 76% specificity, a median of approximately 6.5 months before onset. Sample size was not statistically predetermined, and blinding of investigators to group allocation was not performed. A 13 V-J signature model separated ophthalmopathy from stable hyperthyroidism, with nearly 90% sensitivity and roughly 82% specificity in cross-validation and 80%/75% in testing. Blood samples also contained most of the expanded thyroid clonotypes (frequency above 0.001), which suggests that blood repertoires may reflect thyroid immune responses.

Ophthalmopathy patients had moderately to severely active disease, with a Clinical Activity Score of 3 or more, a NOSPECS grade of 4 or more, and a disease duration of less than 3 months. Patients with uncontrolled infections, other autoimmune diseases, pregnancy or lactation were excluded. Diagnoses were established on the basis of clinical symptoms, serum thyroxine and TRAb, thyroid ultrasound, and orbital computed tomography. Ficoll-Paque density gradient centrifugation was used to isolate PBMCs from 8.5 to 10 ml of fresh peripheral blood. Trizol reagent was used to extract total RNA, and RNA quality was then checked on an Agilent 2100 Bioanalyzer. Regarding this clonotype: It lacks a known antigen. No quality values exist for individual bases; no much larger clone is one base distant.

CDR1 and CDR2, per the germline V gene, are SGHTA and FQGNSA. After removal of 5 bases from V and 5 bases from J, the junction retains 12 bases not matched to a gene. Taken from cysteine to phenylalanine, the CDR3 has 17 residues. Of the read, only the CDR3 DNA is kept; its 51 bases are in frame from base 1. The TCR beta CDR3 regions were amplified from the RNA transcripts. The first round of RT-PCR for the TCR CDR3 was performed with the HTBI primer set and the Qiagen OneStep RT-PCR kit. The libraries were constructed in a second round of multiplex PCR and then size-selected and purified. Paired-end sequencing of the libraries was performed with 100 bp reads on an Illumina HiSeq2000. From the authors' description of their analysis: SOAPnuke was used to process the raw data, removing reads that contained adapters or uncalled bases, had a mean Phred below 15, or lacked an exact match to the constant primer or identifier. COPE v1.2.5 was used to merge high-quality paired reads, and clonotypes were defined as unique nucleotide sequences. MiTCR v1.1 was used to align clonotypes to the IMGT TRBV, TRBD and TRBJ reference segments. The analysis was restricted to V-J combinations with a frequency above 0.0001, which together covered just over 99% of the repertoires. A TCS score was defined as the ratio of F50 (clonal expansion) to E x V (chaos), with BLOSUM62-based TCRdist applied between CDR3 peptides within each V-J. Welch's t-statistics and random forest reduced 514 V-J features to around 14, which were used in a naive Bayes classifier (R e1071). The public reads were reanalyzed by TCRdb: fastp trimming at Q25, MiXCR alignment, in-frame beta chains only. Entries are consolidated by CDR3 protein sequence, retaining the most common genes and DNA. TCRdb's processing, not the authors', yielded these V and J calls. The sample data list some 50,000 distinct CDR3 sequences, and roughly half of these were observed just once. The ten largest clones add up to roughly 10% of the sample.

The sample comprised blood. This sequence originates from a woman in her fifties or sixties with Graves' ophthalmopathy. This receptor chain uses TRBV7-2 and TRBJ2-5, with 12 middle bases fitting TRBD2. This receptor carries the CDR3 CASSQHSSGGAGETQYF. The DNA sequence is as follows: TGTGCCAGCAGCCAACACTCTAGCGGGGGGGCAGGGGAGACCCAGTACTTC.